This T cell receptor (beta chain) emerged from a study of T-cell memory formation after mild COVID-19. Study background: Clusters were largely donor specific.

TCRdb re-analysed the 5' RACE reads in MiXCR, keeping a single row per CDR3 protein. The sample includes hundreds of thousands of distinct CDR3 sequences, approximately 19% of them seen just once. Germline CDR1 reads SGHAT; CDR2 reads FQNNGV. The length of the CDR3 is 16 residues. With V trimmed by 4 bases and J by 4 bases, 10 bases remained unmatched. This TCR was recovered from a man aged 18 to 29 who had mild COVID-19 (a few samples of this study predate the infection). Cell type and time point are not known. The V and J genes are TRBV11-2 and TRBJ2-5; TRBD2 matches 9 bases. The specimen sequenced was PBMCs or a T cell subset sorted from them (not recorded which). CDR3 nucleotide sequence: TGTGCCAGCAGCTCGGTCCGGGGGACTAGCTTAGAGACCCAGTACTTC. Amino acids: CASSSVRGTSLETQYF.